The present T cell receptor (beta chain) was sequenced within a study of cytomegalovirus exposure and HLA in healthy donors. Study-level points and caveats: There were a few CMV-associated chains whose specificity for CMV antigens was confirmed in vitro. Roughly 170 TCR beta chains were listed as cytomegalovirus-associated.

The repertoire was sequenced with immunoSEQ multiplex PCR; TCRdb's copy has only in-frame clones and lacks some. The profile shows tens of thousands of clones, approximately 94% of them singletons. Regarding this clone: Its matching antigen is unknown.

It was the roughly 120-subject validation cohort, separate from the approximately 670-subject first cohort, to which the donors belonged. Germline trimming cut 5 bases from V and 3 bases from J; bases unmatched to any gene: 5. The CDR3 runs 14 residues. The germline gives CDR1 SGHDT, CDR2 YYEEEE. Sequencing used PBMCs. This clonotype was obtained from a man in his late teens or twenties in good health and CMV-seropositive. The chain links TRBV5-6 to TRBJ2-1; 7 bases line up with TRBD1. The CDR3 DNA sequence: TGTGCCAGCAGGTACACAGGGGTCTACAATGAGCAGTTCTTC. Translating it yields CASRYTGVYNEQFF.